Below, 27 T cell receptor beta chains from the same sample are listed, as sequenced in a study of T-cell memory formation after mild COVID-19. A single record per CDR3 protein comes from TCRdb applying MiXCR to the 5' RACE reads. The data hold under 250,000 distinct CDR3 sequences, with roughly 9.4% observed a single time. Sample: PBMCs or a T cell subset sorted from them (not recorded which). The receptors derive from a man between 18 and 35 years old who had mild COVID-19 (a few samples of this study predate the infection). Cell type and time point are not known.

Only a few counts were recorded for this clonotype. V is TRBV12-3 or TRBV12-4 and J is TRBJ2-1; tentatively, D is TRBD1 (6 bases). The CDR3 extends over 15 amino acids. Between the trimmed V and J ends, which lost 1 base and 6 bases, there was a span of 13 bases. The CDR3 reads CASSLVASGANEQFF. Written as DNA, the CDR3 is TGTGCCAGCAGTTTAGTCGCCTCAGGGGCCAATGAGCAGTTCTTC.

The chain employs TRBV2 and TRBJ2-5; D remains ambiguous. Deletions cut 6 bases from V and 5 bases from J, with 10 bases between. CDR1 and CDR2 (germline): SNHLY, FYNNEI. The CDR3 is 12 amino acids. CDR3 in DNA: TGTGCCAGCAGGAAGGGCGACGAGACCCAGTACTTC. This sequence encodes CASRKGDETQYF.

This clonotype was detected ten times or more. The chain carries TRBV19 and TRBJ1-1; unclear D gene. Trimming stripped 5 bases from V and 6 bases from J, with 13 bases between. Germline-derived CDR1 and CDR2 are LNHDA and SQIVND (reference sequence). There are 13 residues in the CDR3. The CDR3 sequence is CASSQSVSAEAFF. CDR3 coding DNA: TGTGCCAGTAGTCAGTCTGTGAGCGCTGAAGCTTTCTTT.

V gene TRBV11-2 combines with J gene TRBJ2-4, with 8 nucleotides matching TRBD2. V trimming: 0 bases; J trimming: 8 bases; junction bases outside the gene matches: 6. The CDR3 length is 15 residues. Germline V gives CDR1 SGHAT, CDR2 FQNNGV. The CDR3: CASSLDPGGGYIQYF. The CDR3 bases are TGTGCCAGCAGCTTAGATCCGGGCGGGGGGTACATTCAGTACTTC.

This clonotype was observed a handful of times. The chain uses TRBV6-2 or TRBV6-3 and TRBJ1-5, with D hard to call. CDR1 is MNHEY and CDR2 is SVGEGT in the germline V gene. The V and J ends lost 6 bases and 5 bases respectively, with 11 bases between them. The length of the CDR3 is 13 residues. The DNA of the CDR3 is TGTGCCAGCAGCCCTCGAGAGTATCAGCCCCAGCATTTT. It is translated as CASSPREYQPQHF.

This clonotype was detected a few times. The chain carries TRBV12-3 or TRBV12-4 and TRBJ2-3; D gene unclear. V gave up 1 base and J gave up 7 bases, with 9 bases separating them. This CDR3 spans 13 amino acids. The CDR3 sequence is CASSLDSQNTQYF. CDR3 in DNA: TGTGCCAGCAGTTTAGACAGCCAGAATACGCAGTATTTT.

The chain is built from TRBV7-6 and TRBJ2-6; TRBD1 matches at 9 bases. The V gene end was trimmed by 4 bases and the J gene end by 11 bases; junction bases not matched to a gene: 6. The germline V gene encodes CDR1 SGHVS and CDR2 FNYEAQ. The CDR3 totals 14 residues. The CDR3 region has the DNA TGTGCCAGCAGCTCGGGACAGGGATTCTACGTCCTGACTTTC. It yields the protein CASSSGQGFYVLTF.

This clonotype has more than one count but fewer than ten. J is TRBJ2-2 and V is TRBV4-3, with 9 bases aligning to TRBD2. Germline values: CDR1 LGHNA, CDR2 YSLEER. With V trimmed by 0 bases and J by 2 bases, 7 bases remained unmatched. The length of the CDR3 is 18 residues. CDR3 loop: CASSQEASGVINTGELFF. In DNA form, the CDR3 reads TGCGCCAGCAGCCAAGAGGCTAGCGGGGTAATAAACACCGGGGAGCTGTTTTTT.

This clonotype came up a few times. The chain employs TRBV5-1 and TRBJ2-5, with D possibly matching TRBD1 (5 bases). V lost 4 bases and J lost 7, with 17 bases in between. The CDR3 totals 14 residues. CDR1 SGHRS and CDR2 YFSETQ come from the germline V gene. CDR3: CASSPTAAQGTQYF. The CDR3 region has the DNA TGCGCCAGCAGCCCGACGGCGGCTCAGGGGACCCAGTACTTC.

Only a few counts were recorded for this clonotype. The CDR3: CASSSSGLGQTEAFF. CDR3 bases: TGTGCCAGCAGCTCCAGTGGTTTAGGGCAAACTGAAGCTTTCTTT. The chain joins TRBV7-2 to TRBJ1-1; D remains ambiguous. Germline CDR1 and CDR2: SGHTA and FQGNSA. Trimming pared 4 bases from V and 5 bases from J, leaving 17 bases between. This CDR3 is 15 amino acids long.

In its sample, this clonotype was seen many times. The chain links TRBV7-2 to TRBJ2-5; D may be TRBD1 (7 bases). Trimming removed 3 bases from V and 5 bases from J, with 13 bases in between. CDR1 and CDR2 (germline): SGHTA, FQGNSA. The CDR3 consists of 14 residues. This CDR3 reads CASSFSPGGETQYF. As DNA, the CDR3 is TGTGCCAGCAGCTTTAGCCCAGGGGGGGAGACCCAGTACTTC.

This chain links TRBV28 with TRBJ1-1, with unresolved D. Trimming took off 5 bases at V and 0 bases at J, with 10 bases between the two ends. The CDR3 has 14 amino acids. The germline V gene encodes CDR1 MDHEN and CDR2 SYDVKM. The CDR3 coding sequence is TGTGCCAGCAGTCTAAAGACGGTGAACACTGAAGCTTTCTTT. This encodes CASSLKTVNTEAFF.

This chain joins TRBV7-9 and TRBJ2-5; D gene unclear. The CDR3 spans 15 residues. Per germline, CDR1 SEHNR and CDR2 FQNEAQ (reference sequence). Trimming removed 5 bases from V and 2 bases from J, with 15 bases in between. Here the CDR3 reads CASSRDSGRQETQYF. The CDR3, as DNA: TGTGCCAGCAGCCGAGACTCAGGACGGCAAGAGACCCAGTACTTC.

The V and J genes are TRBV15 and TRBJ1-5; no definite D call. V was clipped by 0 bases and J by 7 bases, with 4 bases between them. Germline lookup yields CDR1 LNHNV and CDR2 YYDKDF (reference sequence). This CDR3 has 12 residues. CDR3 sequence: CATSRERQPQHF. The CDR3 bases are TGTGCCACCAGCAGAGAACGCCAGCCCCAGCATTTT.

The DNA of the CDR3 is TGTGCCAGTAGTCCCCGGGAGAGCTTCCTAGCCAAAAACATTCAGTACTTC. Its translation: CASSPRESFLAKNIQYF. The V gene is TRBV19, the J gene TRBJ2-4, with D possibly being TRBD2 (6 bases). Trimming removed 5 bases at V and 0 bases at J, with 17 bases between. CDR1 is LNHDA, CDR2 SQIVND, per germline (reference sequence). This CDR3 contains 17 residues.

The chain couples TRBV6-6 to TRBJ2-3; 7 bases match TRBD2. The CDR3 extends over 14 amino acids. V dropped 7 bases and J dropped 7; count of bases not matched to a gene: 11. CDR1 is MNHNY and CDR2 is SVGAGI in the germline V gene (reference sequence). CDR3 coding DNA: TGTGCCAGCATCCAAGGACTAGAGAGAAATACGCAGTATTTT. Translating it yields CASIQGLERNTQYF.

This clonotype was counted between two and nine times. The chain uses TRBV20-1 and TRBJ2-3, with TRBD2 matching 16 bases. This CDR3 has 16 amino acids. J lost 3 bases, V lost 5 bases, and 5 bases had no gene match. Germline CDR1 reads DFQATT; CDR2 reads SNEGSKA (reference sequence). The DNA for the CDR3 is TGCAGTGCTCGACCGGGACTAGCGGGGGGGACAGATACGCAGTATTTT. This translates into CSARPGLAGGTDTQYF.

This clonotype was counted only a few times. The DNA for the CDR3 is TGTGCCAGCTCACCGTGGCAGGACTATGGCTACACCTTC. This gives the protein CASSPWQDYGYTF. This chain joins TRBV18 and TRBJ1-2; D gene uncertain. CDR3 length equals 13 residues. V was pared by 3 bases and J by 3 bases, with 8 bases between. Germline V CDR1 and CDR2: KGHSH, LQKENI. The complete variable domain, with remaining parts taken from reference TRBV18 and TRBJ1-2, reads NAGVMQNPRHLVRRRGQEARLRCSPMKGHSHVYWYRQLPEEGLKFMVYLQKENIIDESGMPKERFSAEFPKEGPSILRIQQVVRGDSAAYFCASSPWQDYGYTFGSGTRLTVV.

The chain couples TRBV6-2 or TRBV6-3 to TRBJ2-7; 12 positions match TRBD1. V was pared by 8 bases and J by 7 bases, with 3 bases of the junction left unmatched. The germline gives CDR1 MNHEY, CDR2 SVGEGT. The CDR3 consists of 12 residues. CDR3 sequence: CASRDRGREQYV. CDR3 DNA: TGTGCCAGCCGGGACAGGGGGCGAGAGCAGTACGTC.

This clonotype was detected a few times. CDR3 region: CASSLDVGGEQYV. The CDR3 nucleotides read TGCGCCAGCAGCTTGGATGTAGGGGGCGAGCAGTACGTC. V gene TRBV5-1 combines with J gene TRBJ2-7; maybe TRBD1 (6 bases). Trimming shortened V by 0 bases and J by 6 bases, and 10 bases separated the two germline ends. The CDR3 is made up of 13 amino acids. Germline assignment: CDR1 SGHRS and CDR2 YFSETQ.

The chain joins TRBV10-3 to TRBJ1-5; TRBD1 matches at 12 bases. The CDR3 runs to 18 residues. With 7 bases clipped from V and 7 bases from J, the junction kept 17 bases outside the gene matches. Germline loops: CDR1 ENHRY, CDR2 SYGVKD. The CDR3 sequence: CAINKTSGTGGAGQPQHF. As DNA, the CDR3 is TGTGCCATCAATAAGACCTCCGGGACAGGGGGCGCAGGGCAGCCCCAGCATTTT.

This clonotype was counted a few times. This chain joins TRBV4-2 and TRBJ2-3, with TRBD2 identical over 10 bases. Germline assignment: CDR1 LGHNA and CDR2 YNFKEQ. V lost 1 base, J lost 0 bases, and 4 bases stayed unmatched. CDR3 length equals 17 residues. As DNA, the CDR3 is TGTGCCAGCAGCCAAGCTGCTAGCGGGGGTAGCACAGATACGCAGTATTTT. Its translation: CASSQAASGGSTDTQYF.

Here the CDR3 reads CSAPDGRRAYGYTF. The DNA of the CDR3 is TGCAGTGCTCCAGACGGGCGCCGGGCCTATGGCTACACCTTC. V is TRBV20-1 and J is TRBJ1-2; D not certain. Germline-derived CDR1 and CDR2 are DFQATT and SNEGSKA (reference sequence). Trimming pared 5 bases from V and 4 bases from J, leaving 17 bases between. The CDR3 length is 14 residues.

This clonotype was detected only a few times. CDR3: CASSGDSYSNQPQHF. CDR3 bases: TGTGCCAGCAGTGGCGACAGCTATAGCAATCAGCCCCAGCATTTT. The chain joins TRBV2 to TRBJ1-5, with D possibly being TRBD1 (5 bases). The V gene's germline CDR1 is SNHLY and CDR2 FYNNEI. With 4 bases removed from V and 0 bases from J, the gap between germline ends came to 10 bases. CDR3 length equals 15 residues. The full variable domain, with the rest looked up from reference TRBV2 and TRBJ1-5, is EPEVTQTPSHQVTQMGQEVILRCVPISNHLYFYWYRQILGQKVEFLVSFYNNEISEKSEIFDDQFSVERPDGSNFTLKIRSTKLEDSAMYFCASSGDSYSNQPQHFGDGTRLSIL.

This chain links TRBV7-9 with TRBJ1-4; no reliable D call. CDR1 SEHNR and CDR2 FQNEAQ come from the germline V gene (reference sequence). CDR3 length: 18 amino acids. Trimming left V 4 bases short and J 0 bases short, with 18 bases between. Here the CDR3 reads CASSSSQLILATNEKLFF. The CDR3 DNA is TGTGCCAGCAGCTCCAGCCAATTGATCCTTGCAACTAATGAAAAACTGTTTTTT.

There are many counts of this clonotype. The CDR3 DNA is TGCAGTGCTAGAGATACAGGACAGAAGTACGAGCAGTACTTC. Its translation: CSARDTGQKYEQYF. This chain connects TRBV20-1 to TRBJ2-7, with a possible D match to TRBD1 (6 bases). Germline V gene lookup returns CDR1 DFQATT and CDR2 SNEGSKA (reference sequence). Trimming shortened V by 0 bases and J by 4 bases, and 13 bases separated the two germline ends. CDR3 length: 14 residues.

The chain has TRBV12-3 or TRBV12-4 and TRBJ2-7; TRBD2 matches 10 bases. J was trimmed by 6 bases and V by 5 bases; bases with no gene match: 7. CDR3 length equals 14 residues. CDR3 loop: CASSTGLADAEQYV. DNA of the CDR3: TGTGCCAGCAGTACCGGACTAGCGGATGCCGAGCAGTACGTC.